A single sample is the source of the 6 T cell receptor beta chains below, sequenced in a study of CD8+ T cells in alopecia areata. It was cDNA, reverse transcribed from extracted RNA, that served as the sequencing template. Some clones are missing from TCRdb's copy, which holds only in-frame ones; the method was immunoSEQ multiplex PCR. Recorded here are over 100,000 clones, none singletons. Sequencing input: lesional skin. The receptors here all came from a C3H/HeJ mouse with alopecia areata. The strain bears MHC haplotype H2-k.

On this clone: Germline and genes here are mouse. The CDR3 end falls 4 residues outside the read, so it is completed with the germline J gene. This sequence joins TRBV13-1 and TRBJ2-7; D unclear. The CDR3 runs to 14 residues. Germline CDR1 and CDR2: NSHNY and SYGAGN. V was cut by 1 base and J by 0 bases, with 8 bases left in between. Incomplete CDR3 DNA: TGTGCCAGCAGTGATCACAGAAGCTCCTAT. This sequence encodes CASSDHRSSY. The whole CDR3 region reads CASSDHRSSYEQYF.

This clone was counted a few times. The gene names here belong to mouse. The observed sequence ends 4 residues before the CDR3 terminus, with the missing tail filled in from the germline J gene. The chain recombines TRBV13-2 with TRBJ2-3, with 11 positions matching TRBD2. With V trimmed by 0 bases and J by 3 bases, 3 bases remained unmatched. Germline V gives CDR1 NNHNN, CDR2 SYGAGS (reference sequence). The CDR3 spans 16 residues. The part of the CDR3 DNA that was read is TGTGCCAGCGGTGATGCACTGGGGGGGCGAGCAGAA. Its translation: CASGDALGGRAE. The full CDR3 protein is CASGDALGGRAETLYF.

In this sample, this clone turned up a few times. These gene names are mouse names. The read halts 4 residues ahead of the CDR3 end, with the missing end drawn from the germline J gene. This chain joins TRBV1 and TRBJ1-1, with a tentative D call TRBD1 (6 bases). Trimming left V 6 bases short and J 1 base short, with 9 bases between. The CDR3 consists of 13 residues. The V gene's germline CDR1 is NSQYPW and CDR2 LRSPGD (reference sequence). CDR3 DNA, as far as it was read: TGCACCTGCAGGCAGGGGAGGAACACA. Translation: CTCRQGRNT. The full CDR3 protein is CTCRQGRNTEVFF.

In this sample, this clone turned up a few times. The genes are named according to mouse. The read terminates 4 residues ahead of where the CDR3 ends, so the germline J gene completes it. The V call is TRBV17, the J call TRBJ2-7; 7 nucleotides agree with TRBD2. Per the germline V gene, CDR1 is MNHDT and CDR2 is YYDKIL. The CDR3 has 14 residues. V shed 6 bases, J shed 0 bases, and the junction held 5 bases outside the gene matches. The sequenced CDR3 bases are TGTGCTAGCAGGAACCTGGGGGACTCCTAT. Protein product: CASRNLGDSY. The CDR3, in full, reads CASRNLGDSYEQYF.

Regarding this clone: Gene names and germline match the mouse. The sequence runs out 4 residues before the end of the CDR3; the remainder is reconstructed from the germline J gene. V gene TRBV13-3 combines with J gene TRBJ2-2, with D perhaps matching TRBD1 (5 bases). Per the germline V gene, CDR1 is NNHDY and CDR2 is SYVADS. The CDR3 length is 15 residues. The V end lost 3 bases, the J end lost 1 base, and 10 bases lay between the germline ends. The CDR3 sequence: CASSALDINTGQLYF. The part of the CDR3 DNA that was read is TGTGCCAGCAGTGCCCTGGACATAAACACCGGG.

This clone showed up just a few times. Mouse names are used for the genes. The read ends 4 residues early relative to the CDR3; the germline J gene fills the gap. The genes are TRBV1 and TRBJ2-2, with D maybe TRBD2 (6 bases). CDR3 size: 16 residues. CDR1 and CDR2 (germline): NSQYPW, LRSPGD (reference sequence). The V end was cut by 4 bases, the J end by 0 bases, with 12 bases between. The sequenced part of the CDR3 DNA is TGCACCTGCAGTGAACCGGGACTTGCAAACACCGGG. This translates into CTCSEPGLANTG. The whole CDR3 region reads CTCSEPGLANTGQLYF.